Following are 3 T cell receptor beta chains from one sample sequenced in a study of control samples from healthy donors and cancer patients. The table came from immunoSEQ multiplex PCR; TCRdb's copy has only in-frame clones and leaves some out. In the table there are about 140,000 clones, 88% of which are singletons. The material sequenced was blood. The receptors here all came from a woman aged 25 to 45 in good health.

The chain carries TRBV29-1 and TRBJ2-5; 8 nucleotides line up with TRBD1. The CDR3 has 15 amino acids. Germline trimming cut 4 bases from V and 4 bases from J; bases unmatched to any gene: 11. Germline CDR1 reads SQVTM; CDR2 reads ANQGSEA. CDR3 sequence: CSVVDSGQGAETQYF. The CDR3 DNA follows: TGCAGCGTTGTAGACTCGGGGCAGGGGGCAGAGACCCAGTACTTC.

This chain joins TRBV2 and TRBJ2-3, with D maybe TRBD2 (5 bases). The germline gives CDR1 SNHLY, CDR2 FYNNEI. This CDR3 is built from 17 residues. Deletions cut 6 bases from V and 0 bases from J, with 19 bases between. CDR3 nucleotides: TGTGCCAGCAGGCCCCGCCGGGGTAGCGCTAGCACAGATACGCAGTATTTT. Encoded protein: CASRPRRGSASTDTQYF.

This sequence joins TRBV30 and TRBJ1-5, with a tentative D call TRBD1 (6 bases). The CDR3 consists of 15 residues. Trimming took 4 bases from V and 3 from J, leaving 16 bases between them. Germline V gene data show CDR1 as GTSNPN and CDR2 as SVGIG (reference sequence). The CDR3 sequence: CAWTGQGLFNQPQHF. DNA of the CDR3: TGTGCCTGGACAGGGCAGGGGCTCTTCAATCAGCCCCAGCATTTT.